The entry below describes one TCR beta chain. TCRdb's copy holds only in-frame clones and misses some; the assay was immunoSEQ multiplex PCR. Here the sample spans over 600,000 clones, 75% to 90% being singletons. This record comes from a study of blood T cell repertoires in COVID-19. Study as a whole: Nucleic acid was either cDNA or gDNA, and it came from T cells, B-cell-depleted T cells, or PBMCs.

V gave up 3 bases and J gave up 0 bases, with 9 bases separating them. Germline CDR1 reads LNHDA; CDR2 reads SQIVND (reference sequence). The length of the CDR3 is 15 residues. This TCR was sampled from a woman between 18 and 29 years old with acute or convalescent COVID-19. The sample consisted of peripheral blood. The rearrangement joins TRBV19 to TRBJ1-3; D not resolved. The CDR3 loop reads CASSMAHSSGNTIYF. In DNA, the CDR3 is TGTGCCAGTAGTATGGCCCACAGCTCTGGAAACACCATATATTTT.